These 15 T cell receptor beta chains came from one sample sequenced in a study of T cell changes during pregnancy in multiple sclerosis. The protocol was immunoSEQ multiplex PCR, while the TCRdb copy is restricted to in-frame clones and leaves out a portion. The sample lists around 32,000 clones, roughly nine tenths occurring once. This sample comprised CD8+ T cells from peripheral blood mononuclear cells, obtained in the second trimester of pregnancy. These receptors were taken from a female donor in good health, enrolled as a control in a pregnancy study.

CDR3 amino acids: CAISEGGNFYSGNTIYF. DNA for the CDR3: TGTGCCATCAGTGAGGGGGGGAACTTCTATTCTGGAAACACCATATATTTT. This chain links TRBV10-3 with TRBJ1-3, with D possibly being TRBD1 (5 bases). Trimming removed 2 bases at V and 1 base at J, with 15 bases between. The CDR3 runs to 17 residues. The germline V gene encodes CDR1 ENHRY and CDR2 SYGVKD.

As to this clone: One end of the junction is discordant with germline, which a read error may explain. The rearrangement joins TRBV2 to TRBJ1-5; 8 positions match TRBD1. This CDR3 contains 14 residues. Germline CDR1 is SNHLY and CDR2 is FYNNEI. The CDR3, as DNA: TGTGCCAGCAGAGAAGACAGGGGACGTCAGCCCCAGCATTTT. It yields the protein CASREDRGRQPQHF.

J is TRBJ2-6 and V is TRBV7-8; maybe TRBD1 (5 bases). V lost 5 bases and J lost 1, with 9 bases in between. CDR3 length: 15 amino acids. Per germline, CDR1 SGHVS and CDR2 FQNEAQ. In DNA form, the CDR3 reads TGTGCCAGCAGCGCAAGGGGTTCTGGGGCCAACGTCCTGACTTTC. It encodes CASSARGSGANVLTF.

The CDR3 nucleotides are TGTGCCAGCAGCTTAGGCAGGGCCGGGGAGCTGTTTTTT. As protein: CASSLGRAGELFF. This rearrangement joins TRBV7-2 to TRBJ2-2; D perhaps matches TRBD1 (5 bases). The V end lost 1 base, the J end lost 6 bases, and 6 bases lay between the germline ends. Germline V lookup: CDR1 SGHTA, CDR2 FQGNSA. The CDR3 loop spans 13 amino acids.

V usage is TRBV5-6 and J usage is TRBJ1-3; maybe TRBD1 (5 bases). V lost 0 bases and J 0 bases, leaving 10 bases between the germline ends. CDR3 length: 16 amino acids. Germline V gene lookup returns CDR1 SGHDT and CDR2 YYEEEE. In nucleotides, the CDR3 is TGTGCCAGCAGCTTGGTGACAGTTACCTCTGGAAACACCATATATTTT. It translates to CASSLVTVTSGNTIYF. The full variable domain, in which reference TRBV5-6 and TRBJ1-3 provide the parts outside the CDR3, is DAGVTQSPTHLIKTRGQQVTLRCSPKSGHDTVSWYQQALGQGPQFIFQYYEEEERQRGNFPDRFSGHQFPNYSSELNVNALLLGDSALYLCASSLVTVTSGNTIYFGEGSWLTVV.

This chain uses TRBV5-6 with TRBJ1-1; TRBD1 matches at 9 bases. CDR3 length equals 15 residues. Losses at the gene ends were 4 bases for V and 2 bases for J; bases not matched to a gene: 6. Germline-derived CDR1 and CDR2 are SGHDT and YYEEEE. CDR3 protein: CASSLRQGGNTEAFF. The DNA for the CDR3 is TGTGCCAGCAGCCTGAGACAGGGGGGAAACACTGAAGCTTTCTTT.

This clone has just one count. This sequence joins TRBV9 and TRBJ2-2; TRBD1 agrees at 10 bases. Per the germline V gene, CDR1 is SGDLS and CDR2 is YYNGEE. Germline trimming cut 3 bases from V and 5 bases from J; bases unmatched to any gene: 13. The CDR3 extends over 18 amino acids. CDR3 loop: CASSATYLGQGRTGELFF. The CDR3 nucleotides are TGTGCCAGCAGCGCGACCTACTTGGGACAGGGGCGAACCGGGGAGCTGTTTTTT.

This chain links TRBV7-6 with TRBJ2-3; TRBD1 matches at 7 bases. This CDR3 spans 17 amino acids. V trimming: 5 bases; J trimming: 0 bases; junction bases outside the gene matches: 11. Per germline, CDR1 SGHVS and CDR2 FNYEAQ. The CDR3, as DNA: TGTGCCAGCAGCATCCAGGGACAGAATCCTAGCACAGATACGCAGTATTTT. The encoded protein is CASSIQGQNPSTDTQYF.

The V call is TRBV6-1, the J call TRBJ1-5; 8 bases match TRBD1. Germline CDR1 and CDR2: MNHNS and SASEGT. V lost 2 bases to trimming and J lost 4 bases; unmatched junction nucleotides: 4. The CDR3 spans 15 residues. As DNA, the CDR3 is TGTGCCAGCAGTGAACCTTGGACAGGGAATCAGCCCCAGCATTTT. It is translated as CASSEPWTGNQPQHF.

In its sample, this clone ranks as medium-sized. V is TRBV6-1 and J is TRBJ2-6; 10 positions agree with TRBD1. The CDR3 extends over 16 amino acids. CDR1 and CDR2 from the germline V gene are MNHNS and SASEGT. V was clipped by 4 bases and J by 0 bases; unmatched bases: 0. The CDR3 nucleotides are TGTGCCAGCAGTGGGACAGGGGGCTCTGGGGCCAACGTCCTGACTTTC. This sequence encodes CASSGTGGSGANVLTF.

The chain combines TRBV4-3 with TRBJ1-5, with TRBD1 matching over 11 bases. V shed 3 bases, J shed 1 base, and the junction held 2 bases outside the gene matches. Germline assignment: CDR1 LGHNA and CDR2 YSLEER. This CDR3 is built from 16 residues. The CDR3 spells CASSQDRGRSNQPQHF. In nucleotides, the CDR3 is TGCGCCAGCAGCCAGGACAGGGGGCGAAGCAATCAGCCCCAGCATTTT.

This clone was recorded once. The chain employs TRBV10-3 and TRBJ1-2; D is possibly TRBD1 (5 bases). Trimming took off 2 bases at V and 8 bases at J, with 12 bases between the two ends. Germline assignment: CDR1 ENHRY and CDR2 SYGVKD. The CDR3 runs 13 residues. CDR3 sequence reads: CAISERGGDGYTF. CDR3 DNA: TGTGCCATCAGTGAGAGAGGAGGGGACGGCTACACCTTC.

This chain uses TRBV5-5 with TRBJ2-1, with a tentative D call TRBD2 (5 bases). V lost 1 base and J 4 bases, leaving 18 bases between the germline ends. CDR3 size: 17 residues. CDR1 SGHKS and CDR2 YYEKEE come from the germline V gene (reference sequence). For the CDR3, the DNA is TGTGCCAGCAGCTTGCGGTCTCGGGCCGGGATTTACAATGAGCAGTTCTTC. Protein product: CASSLRSRAGIYNEQFF.

The rearrangement joins TRBV7-9 to TRBJ2-5; the D gene is possibly TRBD1 (5 bases). Germline CDR1 and CDR2: SEHNR and FQNEAQ (reference sequence). V lost 4 bases and J 0 bases, leaving 9 bases between the germline ends. This CDR3 spans 14 amino acids. CDR3 nucleotide sequence: TGTGCCAGCAGCTCCGACAGATACCAAGAGACCCAGTACTTC. It translates to CASSSDRYQETQYF.

This chain uses TRBV4-1 with TRBJ1-2, with TRBD1 matching over 7 bases. V was pared by 1 base and J by 7 bases, with 12 bases of the junction left unmatched. CDR3 length equals 16 residues. CDR1 and CDR2 (germline): MGHRA, YSYEKL. The CDR3 protein is CASSQGYLGQHLGYTF. The CDR3 nucleotides are TGCGCCAGCAGCCAAGGTTACTTGGGACAGCATCTTGGCTACACCTTC.